Listed below are T cell receptor beta chains from one sample, sequenced in a study of OX40 agonist ivuxolimab in advanced cancers. TCRdb's copy holds only in-frame clones and misses some; the assay was immunoSEQ multiplex PCR. The sample has under 110,000 clones, 90% seen once. The source material was CD4+ or CD8+ T cells sorted from blood, sampled in a trial of the OX40 agonist ivuxolimab. The receptors were sampled from an adult with an advanced solid tumor such as melanoma, head and neck, liver or kidney cancer. CDR3s include the opening cysteine and the closing phenylalanine or tryptophan. The D gene is left open where the match is weak. For some rows the clone size is stated as once, few or many, or as a class when expanded; others skip it.

>TRBV18|TRBJ1-2|NA|NA
TGTGCCAGCCGGGGGGATTCGGGAGGCTACACCTTC
CASRGDSGGYTF
>TRBV7-2|TRBJ1-5|NA|TRBD1
TGTGCCAGCAGCTACCGACAGGGGGCGAATCAGCCCCAGCATTTT
CASSYRQGANQPQHF
>TRBV7-3|TRBJ2-1|NA|NA
TGTGCCAGCAGCTTTCCGGACAATGAGCAGTTCTTC
CASSFPDNEQFF
>TRBV6-6|TRBJ2-7|NA|TRBD1
TGTGCCAGCAGTGGGGACAGGGCCCACGAGCAGTACTTC
CASSGDRAHEQYF
>TRBV27|TRBJ2-2|NA|NA
TGTGCCAGCAGTTTACCCGGCACCGGGGAGCTGTTTTTT
CASSLPGTGELFF
>TRBV28|TRBJ1-4|NA|NA
TGTGCCAGCAGCGAACAGCCAACTAATGAAAAACTGTTTTTT
CASSEQPTNEKLFF
>TRBV6-5|TRBJ1-2|once|NA
TGTGCCAGCAGTTACTCTGGCGGTTATAACTATGGCTACACCTTC
CASSYSGGYNYGYTF
>TRBV29-1|TRBJ2-5|NA|NA
TGCAGCGCTGCGGACGGGACGGAGACCCAGTACTTC
CSAADGTETQYF
>TRBV2|TRBJ2-5|NA|TRBD2
TGTGCCAGCAGTACCCGGGGGGGAGAGACCCAGTACTTC
CASSTRGGETQYF
>TRBV7-2|TRBJ2-2|NA|TRBD2
TGTGCCAGCAGCAGCGGGGGGATTAACACCGGGGAGCTGTTTTTT
CASSSGGINTGELFF
>TRBV6-5|TRBJ1-3|NA|NA
TGTGCCAGCAGTTTCGGACTGGGTACGGGAAACACCATATATTTT
CASSFGLGTGNTIYF
>TRBV27|TRBJ1-2|NA|NA
TGTGCCAGCAGTTTATCAAGTAACTATGGCTACACCTTC
CASSLSSNYGYTF
>TRBV28|TRBJ1-5|NA|NA
TGTGCCAGCAGTTTATCGGACGAGGGGAGGCAGCCCCAGCATTTT
CASSLSDEGRQPQHF
>TRBV6-6|TRBJ1-4|NA|NA
TGTGCCAGCAGTCCCGGGACGGGACTTGAAAAACTGTTTTTT
CASSPGTGLEKLFF
>TRBV7-9|TRBJ2-7|NA|TRBD2
TGTGCCAGCAGCTCTTCCGGGACTAGAACAGCCTACGAGCAGTACTTC
CASSSSGTRTAYEQYF
>TRBV6-5|TRBJ1-1|NA|NA
TGTGCCACCATAGGCCTTGGGAACACTGAAGCTTTCTTT
CATIGLGNTEAFF
>TRBV27|TRBJ1-5|NA|TRBD1
TGTGCCAGCAGTTTGGGAGGGGGCTATGGCAATCAGCCCCAGCATTTT
CASSLGGGYGNQPQHF
>TRBV6-5|TRBJ1-6|few|TRBD1
TGTGCCATCCGGACAGGGGAGGGCTCACCCCTCCACTTT
CAIRTGEGSPLHF
>TRBV30|TRBJ1-1|NA|NA
TGTGCCTGGAGTGTTTCAGGTTCGGACACTGAAGCTTTCTTT
CAWSVSGSDTEAFF
>TRBV7-3|TRBJ2-7|once|TRBD1
TGTGCCAGCAGCCTAACGCCGGGACAGGGCTACGAGCAGTACTTC
CASSLTPGQGYEQYF
>TRBV2|TRBJ2-3|NA|TRBD2
TGTGCCAGCAGTGAACTAGCGGGGGGCCCTAATACGCAGTATTTT
CASSELAGGPNTQYF
>TRBV12-5|TRBJ2-2|NA|TRBD2
TGTGCTAGTGGTTCGAGGTGGACTAGCGGGGGGGCCGGGGAGCTGTTTTTT
CASGSRWTSGGAGELFF
>TRBV7-9|TRBJ1-1|NA|TRBD1
TGTGCCAGCCACGCAGGGGGCGGCACTGAAGCTTTCTTT
CASHAGGGTEAFF
>TRBV28|TRBJ1-2|NA|TRBD1
TGTGCCAGCAGCCTTCCGGGACAGGCCCTAAAGGGAGCTCGCTACACCTTC
CASSLPGQALKGARYTF
>TRBV19|TRBJ2-1|NA|TRBD1
TGTGCCAGTAGGGACGGACAGGGGAGGGATTTTAATGAGCAGTTCTTC
CASRDGQGRDFNEQFF
>TRBV5-4|TRBJ1-6|NA|TRBD1
TGTGCCAGCAGCCGAGGACAGGGTTCACCCCTCCACTTT
CASSRGQGSPLHF
>TRBV28|TRBJ2-3|NA|TRBD2
TGTGCCAGCAGTTTACGGGGGGGTACAGATACGCAGTATTTT
CASSLRGGTDTQYF
>TRBV2|TRBJ2-1|NA|NA
TGTGCCAGCAGTCTAATGGACAATGAGCAGTTCTTC
CASSLMDNEQFF
>TRBV5-1|TRBJ1-5|NA|NA
TGCGCCAGCAGCTTGGAAGGGTCCGATAGCAATCAGCCCCAGCATTTT
CASSLEGSDSNQPQHF
>TRBV6-6|TRBJ1-2|NA|TRBD1
TGTGCCAGCAGTTACTTGACAGGGTGGGCTAACTATGGCTACACCTTC
CASSYLTGWANYGYTF
>TRBV7-9|TRBJ2-7|NA|NA
TGTGCCAGCAGCTTGGGACTCGACCTCTACGAGCAGTACTTC
CASSLGLDLYEQYF
>TRBV4-1|TRBJ1-5|NA|TRBD1
TGCGCCAGCAGTCGGACAGGGGGCTCGGAACAGCCCCAGCATTTT
CASSRTGGSEQPQHF
>TRBV5-1|TRBJ1-4|NA|NA
TGCGCCAGCAGCTTGGCAGCAACTAATGAAAAACTGTTTTTT
CASSLAATNEKLFF
>TRBV28|TRBJ1-5|NA|TRBD1
TGTGCCAGCACAGACAGGGTCAATCAGCCCCAGCATTTT
CASTDRVNQPQHF
>TRBV7-2|TRBJ2-1|NA|NA
TGTGCCAGCAGCTTAGAACAGCTACGCAATGAGCAGTTCTTC
CASSLEQLRNEQFF
>TRBV7-2|TRBJ1-5|NA|TRBD1
TGTGCCAGCAGCTTGGGGACAGGGGGCATTCGTAATCAGCCCCAGCATTTT
CASSLGTGGIRNQPQHF
>TRBV29-1|TRBJ1-1|few|TRBD1
TGCAGCGTAAGGACAGGGAACACTGAAGCTTTCTTT
CSVRTGNTEAFF
>TRBV6-6|TRBJ1-1|NA|NA
TGTGCCAGCAGTTACACGGGGGCGGGCGCTTTCTTT
CASSYTGAGAFF
>TRBV23-1|TRBJ2-5|NA|TRBD2
TGCGCCAGCACAGAAGAGAAGACTAGCGGGGAGGAGACCCAGTACTTC
CASTEEKTSGEETQYF
>TRBV11-2|TRBJ2-3|NA|TRBD2
TGTGCCAGCAGCGCCCTGACTAGCGGACGCACAGATACGCAGTATTTT
CASSALTSGRTDTQYF